This T cell receptor (beta chain) was identified in a study of shared T cell receptors in the human thymus. CDR3 length: 16 amino acids. V trimming: 7 bases; J trimming: 0 bases; junction bases outside the gene matches: 11. From germline, CDR1 is SGHRS and CDR2 YFSETQ. The data were produced by immunoSEQ multiplex PCR, yet TCRdb's version contains in-frame clones alone and is incomplete. The sample holds hundreds of thousands of clones, roughly 88% seen once. This sample also belongs to another study, concerning human thymus T cells. That source adds: Corrective cardiac operations yielded the resected thymus tissue. Among thymic and blood repertoires, usage of V and J genes appeared biased. Related work found strong thymic repertoire overlap between unrelated individuals.

The specimen was thymocytes. The receptor's source is a boy under three years old with a congenital heart defect. V and J are TRBV5-1 and TRBJ2-3; 7 positions agree with TRBD2. In DNA, the CDR3 is TGCGCCAGCGCCGCGGCTGGGGGGGACAGCACAGATACGCAGTATTTT. Amino acid sequence: CASAAAGGDSTDTQYF.